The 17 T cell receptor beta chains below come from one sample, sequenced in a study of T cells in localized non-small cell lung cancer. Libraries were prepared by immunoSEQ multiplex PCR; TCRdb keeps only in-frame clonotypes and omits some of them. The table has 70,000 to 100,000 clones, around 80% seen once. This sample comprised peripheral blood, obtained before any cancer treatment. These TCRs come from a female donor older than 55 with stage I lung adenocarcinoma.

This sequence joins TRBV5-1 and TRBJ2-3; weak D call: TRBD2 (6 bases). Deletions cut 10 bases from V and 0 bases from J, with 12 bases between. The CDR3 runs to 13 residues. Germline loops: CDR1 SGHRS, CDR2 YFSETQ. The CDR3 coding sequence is TGCGCCTCGGGGAGGAGAAGCACAGATACGCAGTATTTT. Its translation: CASGRRSTDTQYF.

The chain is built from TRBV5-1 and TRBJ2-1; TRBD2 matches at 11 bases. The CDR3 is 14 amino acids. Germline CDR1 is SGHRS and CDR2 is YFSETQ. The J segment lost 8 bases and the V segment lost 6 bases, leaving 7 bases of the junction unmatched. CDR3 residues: CASKTSGSFYEQFF. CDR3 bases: TGCGCCAGCAAAACTAGCGGGAGTTTCTATGAGCAGTTCTTC.

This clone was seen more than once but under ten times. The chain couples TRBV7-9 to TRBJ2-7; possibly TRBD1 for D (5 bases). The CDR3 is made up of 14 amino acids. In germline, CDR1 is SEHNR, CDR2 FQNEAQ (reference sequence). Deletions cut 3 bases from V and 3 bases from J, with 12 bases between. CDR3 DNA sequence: TGTGCCAGCAGCTTGGATGGACAACACTACGAGCAGTACTTC. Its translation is CASSLDGQHYEQYF.

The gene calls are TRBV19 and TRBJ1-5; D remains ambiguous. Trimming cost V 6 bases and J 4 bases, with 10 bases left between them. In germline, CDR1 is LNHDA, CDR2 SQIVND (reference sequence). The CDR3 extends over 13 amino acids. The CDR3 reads CASSSTKNQPQHF. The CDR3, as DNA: TGTGCCAGTAGCTCGACAAAAAATCAGCCCCAGCATTTT.

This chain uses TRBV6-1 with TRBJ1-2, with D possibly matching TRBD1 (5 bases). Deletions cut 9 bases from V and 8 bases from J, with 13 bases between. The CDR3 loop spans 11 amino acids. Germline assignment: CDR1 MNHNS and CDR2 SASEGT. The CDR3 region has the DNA TGTGCCAGATACGGGGGAGGGGGCTACACCTTC. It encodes CARYGGGGYTF.

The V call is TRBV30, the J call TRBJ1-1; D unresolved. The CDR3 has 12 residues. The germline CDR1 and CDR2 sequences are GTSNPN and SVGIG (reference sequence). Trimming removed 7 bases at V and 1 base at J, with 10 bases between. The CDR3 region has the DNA TGTGCCTCCAGACCTCAGAACACTGAAGCTTTCTTT. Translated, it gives CASRPQNTEAFF.

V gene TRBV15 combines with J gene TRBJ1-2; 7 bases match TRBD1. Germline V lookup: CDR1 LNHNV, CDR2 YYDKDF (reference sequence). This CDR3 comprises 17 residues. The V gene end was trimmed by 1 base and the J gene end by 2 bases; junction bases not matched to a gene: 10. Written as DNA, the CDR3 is TGTGCCACCAGCAGAGGCTACGACAGGGAGCAGAACTATGGCTACACCTTC. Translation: CATSRGYDREQNYGYTF.

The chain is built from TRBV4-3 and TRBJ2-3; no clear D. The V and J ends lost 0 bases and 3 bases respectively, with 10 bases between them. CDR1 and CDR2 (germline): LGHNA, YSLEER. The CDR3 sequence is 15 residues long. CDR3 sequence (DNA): TGCGCCAGCAGCCAAGAATTTAGCAGGACAGATACGCAGTATTTT. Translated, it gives CASSQEFSRTDTQYF.

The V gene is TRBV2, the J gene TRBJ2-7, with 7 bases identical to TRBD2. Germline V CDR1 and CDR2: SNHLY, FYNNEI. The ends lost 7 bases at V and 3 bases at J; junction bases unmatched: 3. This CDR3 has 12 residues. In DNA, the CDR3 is TGTGCCAGCAAACGGGAGGTCTACGAGCAGTACTTC. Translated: CASKREVYEQYF.

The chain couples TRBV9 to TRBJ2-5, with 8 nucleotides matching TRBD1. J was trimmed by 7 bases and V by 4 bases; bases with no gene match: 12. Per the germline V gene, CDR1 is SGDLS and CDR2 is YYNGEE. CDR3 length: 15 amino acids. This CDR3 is CASSTSAEQGGTQYF. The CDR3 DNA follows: TGTGCCAGCAGCACTTCGGCGGAACAGGGGGGGACCCAGTACTTC. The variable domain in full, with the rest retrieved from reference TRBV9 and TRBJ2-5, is DSGVTQTPKHLITATGQRVTLRCSPRSGDLSVYWYQQSLDQGLQFLIQYYNGEERAKGNILERFSAQQFPDLHSELNLSSLELGDSALYFCASSTSAEQGGTQYFGPGTRLLVL.

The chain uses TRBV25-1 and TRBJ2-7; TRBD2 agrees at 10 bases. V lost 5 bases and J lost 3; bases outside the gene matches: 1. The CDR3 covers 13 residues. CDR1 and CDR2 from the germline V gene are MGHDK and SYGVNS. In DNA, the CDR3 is TGTGCCAGCAGTCGGACTAGCGGCTACGAGCAGTACTTC. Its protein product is CASSRTSGYEQYF.

The CDR3 sequence: CASSPAGTGANTQYF. The DNA of the CDR3 is TGTGCCAGTAGCCCCGCCGGGACAGGGGCCAATACGCAGTATTTT. This chain uses TRBV19 with TRBJ2-3; the match to TRBD1 covers 10 bases. The ends lost 6 bases at V and 7 bases at J; junction bases unmatched: 10. This CDR3 region has 15 residues. CDR1 and CDR2 from the germline V gene are LNHDA and SQIVND (reference sequence). Full variable domain (missing parts from reference TRBV19 and TRBJ2-3): DGGITQSPKYLFRKEGQNVTLSCEQNLNHDAMYWYRQDPGQGLRLIYYSQIVNDFQKGDIAEGYSVSREKKESFPLTVTSAQKNPTAFYLCASSPAGTGANTQYFGPGTRLTVL.

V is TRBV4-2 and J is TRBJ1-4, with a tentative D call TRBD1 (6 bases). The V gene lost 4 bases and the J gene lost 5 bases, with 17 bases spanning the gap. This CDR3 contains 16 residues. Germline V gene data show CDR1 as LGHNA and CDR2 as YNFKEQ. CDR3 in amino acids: CASSPYLQGPNEKLFF. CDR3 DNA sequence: TGTGCCAGCAGCCCCTACTTACAGGGACCAAATGAAAAACTGTTTTTT.

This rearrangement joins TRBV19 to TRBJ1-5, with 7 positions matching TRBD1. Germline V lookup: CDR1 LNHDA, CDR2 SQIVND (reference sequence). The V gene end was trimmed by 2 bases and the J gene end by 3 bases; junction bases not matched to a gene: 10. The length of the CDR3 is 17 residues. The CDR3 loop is CASSIPPAGTDNQPQHF. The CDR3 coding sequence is TGTGCCAGTAGTATACCCCCAGCTGGGACAGACAATCAGCCCCAGCATTTT.

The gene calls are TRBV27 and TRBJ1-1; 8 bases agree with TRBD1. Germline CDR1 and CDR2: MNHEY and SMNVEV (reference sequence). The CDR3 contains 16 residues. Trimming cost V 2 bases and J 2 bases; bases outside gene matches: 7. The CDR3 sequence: CASSLQGAPQNTEAFF. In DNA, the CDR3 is TGTGCCAGCAGTTTACAGGGGGCTCCCCAAAACACTGAAGCTTTCTTT.

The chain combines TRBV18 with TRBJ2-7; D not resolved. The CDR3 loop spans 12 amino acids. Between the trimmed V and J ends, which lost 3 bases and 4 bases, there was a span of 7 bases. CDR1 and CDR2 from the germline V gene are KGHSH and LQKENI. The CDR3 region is CASSPSPYEQYF. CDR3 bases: TGTGCCAGCTCACCCTCCCCTTACGAGCAGTACTTC.

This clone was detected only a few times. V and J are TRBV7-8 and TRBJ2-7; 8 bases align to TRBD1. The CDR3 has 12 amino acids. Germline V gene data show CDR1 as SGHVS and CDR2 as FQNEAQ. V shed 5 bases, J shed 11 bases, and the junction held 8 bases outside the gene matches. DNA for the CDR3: TGTGCCAGCAGCCCCCGACAGGGGATGAAGTACTTC. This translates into CASSPRQGMKYF. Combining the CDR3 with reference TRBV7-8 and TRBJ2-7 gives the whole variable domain GAGVSQSPRYKVAKRGQDVALRCDPISGHVSLFWYQQALGQGPEFLTYFQNEAQLDKSGLPSDRFFAERPEGSVSTLKIQRTQQEDSAVYLCASSPRQGMKYFGPGTRLTVT.